This passage covers 28 T cell receptor beta chains from one sample sequenced in a study of shared clonotypes between healthy human individuals. CD8 cells classed as naive were CD45RO-negative and positively selected for CCR7, excluding terminally differentiated effector memory CD45RA+ cells. Assay: immunoSEQ multiplex PCR; the TCRdb copy retains only in-frame clones and omits some. Found here are around 580,000 clones, roughly 98% of them singletons; the top ten hold 0.3%. Sequenced input: naive CD8+ T cells sorted from blood. These receptors all stem from a man aged 25-45 years in good health.

The chain combines TRBV6-5 with TRBJ1-4; weak D call: TRBD1 (5 bases). Trimming pared 7 bases from V and 8 bases from J, leaving 17 bases between. This CDR3 is 14 amino acids long. Looked up from germline, CDR1 is MNHEY and CDR2 is SVGAGI. The CDR3 DNA sequence: TGTGCCAGCAAAGACCAGGGTCTGGAAGAAAAACTGTTTTTT. This encodes CASKDQGLEEKLFF.

This clone was seen a handful of times. The chain combines TRBV7-2 with TRBJ2-1; maybe TRBD2 (5 bases). CDR1 SGHTA and CDR2 FQGNSA come from the germline V gene. The CDR3 is 17 residues long. Trimming cost V 2 bases and J 2 bases, with 16 bases left between them. DNA for the CDR3: TGTGCCAGCAGCTTACGGGATAGTTGGACGGCCTACAATGAGCAGTTCTTC. Amino acids: CASSLRDSWTAYNEQFF.

The chain uses TRBV5-6 and TRBJ2-1, with TRBD2 identical over 12 bases. The V gene end was trimmed by 5 bases and the J gene end by 1 base; junction bases not matched to a gene: 4. In germline, CDR1 is SGHDT, CDR2 YYEEEE. This CDR3 comprises 16 residues. The CDR3 sequence is CASSWTSGTSYNEQFF. As DNA, the CDR3 is TGTGCCAGCAGTTGGACTAGCGGGACGTCCTACAATGAGCAGTTCTTC.

The chain links TRBV10-1 to TRBJ2-7; no firm D call. Germline-derived CDR1 and CDR2 are WNHNN and SYGVQD (reference sequence). Trimming cost V 0 bases and J 3 bases, with 9 bases left between them. CDR3 length equals 14 residues. CDR3 DNA sequence: TGCGCCAGCAGTGAGTCATACGGATTCTACGAGCAGTACTTC. The encoded protein is CASSESYGFYEQYF.

The rearrangement joins TRBV2 to TRBJ2-7; 8 bases match TRBD2. V gave up 4 bases and J gave up 2 bases; unmatched junction bases: 4. The CDR3 spans 14 residues. Germline values: CDR1 SNHLY, CDR2 FYNNEI. The CDR3 sequence is CASSGTSPPYEQYF. For the CDR3, the DNA is TGTGCCAGCAGTGGGACTAGCCCCCCCTACGAGCAGTACTTC.

In this sample, this clone turned up once. This sequence joins TRBV4-1 and TRBJ2-7; 7 nucleotides match TRBD1. CDR3 length: 15 amino acids. J gave up 5 bases and V 1 base, and 8 bases lay outside the gene matches. The germline V gene has CDR1 MGHRA and CDR2 YSYEKL. The CDR3 DNA reads as TGCGCCAGCAGCCAAGTGAGGGGGCGGCTCAACGAGCAGTACTTC. Translation gives CASSQVRGRLNEQYF.

This clone was recorded only once. This sample also contains other DNA sequences that code for the same CDR3. The chain has TRBV29-1 and TRBJ2-2; TRBD2 agrees at 7 bases. The junction had 6 bases not matched to a gene; V was cut back by 5 bases and J by 6 bases. The CDR3 has 13 amino acids. In germline, CDR1 is SQVTM, CDR2 ANQGSEA. The CDR3 sequence: CSVSGRGAGELFF. The CDR3 DNA reads TGCAGCGTTAGTGGGAGGGGCGCCGGGGAGCTGTTTTTT.

This clone has a single count. For the CDR3, the DNA is TGTGCCAGCAGCTTAGGTCCGCACACTGAAGCTTTCTTT. Its protein is CASSLGPHTEAFF. The chain has TRBV11-3 and TRBJ1-1, with D uncertain. Trimming cost V 1 base and J 3 bases, with 6 bases left between them. Germline lookup yields CDR1 SGHNT and CDR2 YENEEA. The CDR3 is 13 amino acids.

The genes are TRBV5-1 and TRBJ2-7, with 7 bases fitting TRBD2. The V segment lost 0 bases and the J segment 4 bases; nucleotides outside the gene matches: 7. The CDR3 has 15 residues. Per the germline V gene, CDR1 is SGHRS and CDR2 is YFSETQ. CDR3 DNA: TGCGCCAGCAGCTTGGAAGGGCGGGAGCGTTACGAGCAGTACTTC. Translated: CASSLEGRERYEQYF. The full variable domain, completed using reference TRBV5-1 and TRBJ2-7, is KAGVTQTPRYLIKTRGQQVTLSCSPISGHRSVSWYQQTPGQGLQFLFEYFSETQRNKGNFPGRFSGRQFSNSRSEMNVSTLELGDSALYLCASSLEGRERYEQYFGPGTRLTVT.

CDR3 region: CASSPGPYLGDTQYF. CDR3 nucleotides: TGTGCCAGCTCACCAGGGCCCTATCTGGGAGATACGCAGTATTTT. This chain links TRBV18 with TRBJ2-3; the D is unclear. Germline V gives CDR1 KGHSH, CDR2 LQKENI. The CDR3 covers 15 residues. V shed 2 bases and J shed 5 bases, with 14 bases lying between them.

This sequence joins TRBV27 and TRBJ2-1, with 9 bases aligning to TRBD1. V lost 2 bases and J lost 9; bases outside the gene matches: 5. The CDR3 totals 14 residues. The germline CDR1 and CDR2 sequences are MNHEY and SMNVEV (reference sequence). CDR3 in DNA: TGTGCCAGCAGTTTAGGGACAGGGATTGCTGAGCAGTTCTTC. It is translated as CASSLGTGIAEQFF.

For this clone: Other DNA sequences within the sample encode an identical CDR3. The V gene is TRBV29-1, the J gene TRBJ2-7, with a tentative D call TRBD1 (6 bases). Looked up from germline, CDR1 is SQVTM and CDR2 is ANQGSEA. V gave up 6 bases and J gave up 1 base, with 7 bases separating them. The CDR3 spans 11 residues. CDR3 in DNA: TGCAGCGTAGGGGGTTCCTACGAGCAGTACTTC. This encodes CSVGGSYEQYF.

This chain joins TRBV2 and TRBJ1-5; D ambiguous. CDR1 and CDR2 from the germline V gene are SNHLY and FYNNEI. The CDR3 is 15 amino acids. Trimming stripped 0 bases from V and 9 bases from J, with 15 bases between. For the CDR3, the DNA is TGTGCCAGCAGTGAAGCGCCCAGCATACGGCGGCCCCAGCATTTT. Translation: CASSEAPSIRRPQHF.

V is TRBV28 and J is TRBJ2-7; possibly TRBD1 or TRBD2 for D (7 bases each). V lost 1 base and J lost 5, with 12 bases in between. This CDR3 spans 14 amino acids. The germline gives CDR1 MDHEN, CDR2 SYDVKM. The chain's CDR3 is CASSLYAGGDEQYF. As DNA, the CDR3 is TGTGCCAGCAGTTTATACGCAGGGGGGGACGAGCAGTACTTC.

The genes are TRBV5-1 and TRBJ1-1; a weak D match, TRBD1 (5 bases). Germline CDR1 SGHRS, CDR2 YFSETQ. CDR3 size: 14 residues. Trimming took 4 bases from V and 2 from J, leaving 12 bases between them. CDR3 region: CASSPGTLNTEAFF. The CDR3 nucleotides are TGCGCCAGCAGCCCCGGGACTCTAAACACTGAAGCTTTCTTT.

The chain employs TRBV28 and TRBJ2-7; 9 nucleotides align to TRBD1. The J segment lost 3 bases and the V segment lost 3 bases, leaving 3 bases of the junction unmatched. This CDR3 is built from 14 residues. Germline lookup yields CDR1 MDHEN and CDR2 SYDVKM. DNA of the CDR3: TGTGCCAGCAGTTTTCGGGACAGGGACTACGAGCAGTACTTC. Protein product: CASSFRDRDYEQYF.

V gene TRBV9 combines with J gene TRBJ2-7; 8 nucleotides align to TRBD2. V lost 4 bases, J lost 2 bases, and 8 bases stayed unmatched. The CDR3 is made up of 15 amino acids. Germline V gene data show CDR1 as SGDLS and CDR2 as YYNGEE. CDR3 DNA sequence: TGTGCCAGCAGCTCCTACGAGACTAGCGCCTACGAGCAGTACTTC. It translates to CASSSYETSAYEQYF.

J is TRBJ2-1 and V is TRBV14; 8 positions agree with TRBD2. The junction had 6 bases not matched to a gene; V was cut back by 4 bases and J by 4 bases. CDR3 size: 15 residues. CDR1 is SGHDN, CDR2 FVKESK, per germline. The CDR3 coding sequence is TGTGCCAGCAGCCCTTTAGCGGGACCATACAATGAGCAGTTCTTC. Translated, it gives CASSPLAGPYNEQFF. Using reference TRBV14 and TRBJ2-1 for the parts outside the CDR3, the full variable domain is EAGVTQFPSHSVIEKGQTVTLRCDPISGHDNLYWYRRVMGKEIKFLLHFVKESKQDESGMPNNRFLAERTGGTYSTLKVQPAELEDSGVYFCASSPLAGPYNEQFFGPGTRLTVL.

The chain recombines TRBV5-6 with TRBJ2-1, with D hard to call. The CDR3 runs to 12 residues. V dropped 1 base and J dropped 9 bases, with 8 bases sitting between them. Germline V gene data show CDR1 as SGHDT and CDR2 as YYEEEE. Here the CDR3 reads CASSLTWGEQFF. The CDR3 DNA reads TGTGCCAGCAGCTTGACTTGGGGTGAGCAGTTCTTC.

A remark on this clone: The same CDR3 also results from other DNA sequences found in this sample. The V call is TRBV27, the J call TRBJ2-7, with 8 bases that match TRBD2. Losses at the gene ends were 3 bases for V and 3 bases for J; bases not matched to a gene: 4. Germline V CDR1 and CDR2: MNHEY, SMNVEV (reference sequence). The CDR3 spans 14 residues. The CDR3 reads CASSFSGTSYEQYF. In DNA form, the CDR3 reads TGTGCCAGCAGTTTCTCCGGGACTAGCTACGAGCAGTACTTC.

The sample holds one count of this clone. CDR3: CASSRATGGYEQYF. The CDR3, as DNA: TGTGCCAGCAGTCGCGCGACAGGGGGCTACGAGCAGTACTTC. V and J are TRBV27 and TRBJ2-7; 9 nucleotides match TRBD1. The CDR3 is 14 residues long. J gave up 3 bases and V 5 bases, and 5 bases lay outside the gene matches. In germline, CDR1 is MNHEY, CDR2 SMNVEV (reference sequence).

The V call is TRBV7-9, the J call TRBJ2-3; TRBD1 matches 7 bases. Germline V CDR1 and CDR2: SEHNR, FQNEAQ (reference sequence). With V trimmed by 4 bases and J by 4 bases, 14 bases remained unmatched. The CDR3 covers 17 residues. The CDR3 DNA follows: TGTGCCAGCAGCTATCGCGGCAGGGGGAATGGCCCAGATACGCAGTATTTT. Its translation is CASSYRGRGNGPDTQYF.

J is TRBJ1-4 and V is TRBV27, with D possibly being TRBD1 (6 bases). Germline lookup yields CDR1 MNHEY and CDR2 SMNVEV (reference sequence). CDR3 size: 15 residues. V was clipped by 4 bases and J by 3 bases, with 12 bases between them. CDR3 in amino acids: CASSSTQGPNEKLFF. The CDR3 DNA reads TGTGCCAGCAGTTCCACGCAGGGGCCTAATGAAAAACTGTTTTTT.

The chain links TRBV28 to TRBJ2-7, with a possible D match to TRBD2 (6 bases). CDR3 length equals 13 residues. The germline V gene has CDR1 MDHEN and CDR2 SYDVKM. The germline V and J ends were trimmed by 10 bases and 3 bases, with 16 bases remaining between them. The chain's CDR3 is CATTLGGFYEQYF. For the CDR3, the DNA is TGTGCCACCACCTTGGGGGGTTTCTACGAGCAGTACTTC. Full variable domain (outside the CDR3, taken from reference TRBV28 and TRBJ2-7): DVKVTQSSRYLVKRTGEKVFLECVQDMDHENMFWYRQDPGLGLRLIYFSYDVKMKEKGDIPEGYSVSREKKERFSLILESASTNQTSMYLCATTLGGFYEQYFGPGTRLTVT.

In regard to this clone: The sample contains more than one DNA sequence encoding this CDR3. This chain links TRBV27 with TRBJ2-7, with D unresolved. Germline CDR1 reads MNHEY; CDR2 reads SMNVEV (reference sequence). Trimming cost V 6 bases and J 1 base, with 7 bases left between them. This CDR3 region has 12 residues. The CDR3 protein is CASRSPSYEQYF. The CDR3 DNA sequence: TGTGCCAGCAGATCACCGTCCTACGAGCAGTACTTC.

A single count supports this clone. V is TRBV7-6 and J is TRBJ2-1, with D unresolved. This CDR3 has 15 amino acids. The germline gives CDR1 SGHVS, CDR2 FNYEAQ. The V gene lost 4 bases and the J gene lost 0 bases, with 10 bases spanning the gap. The CDR3 DNA reads as TGTGCCAGCAGCTCGGACCCCAACTCCTACAATGAGCAGTTCTTC. This gives the protein CASSSDPNSYNEQFF.

V and J are TRBV28 and TRBJ1-1, with D possibly matching TRBD1 (5 bases). V lost 3 bases and J lost 1, with 15 bases in between. Germline lookup yields CDR1 MDHEN and CDR2 SYDVKM. There are 16 residues in the CDR3. The CDR3 loop reads CASSFPRSGGNTEAFF. CDR3 DNA: TGTGCCAGCAGTTTCCCCCGGTCCGGGGGGAACACTGAAGCTTTCTTT.

The chain recombines TRBV29-1 with TRBJ2-5; TRBD1 agrees at 8 bases. The CDR3 loop spans 14 amino acids. Trimming took 4 bases from V and 3 from J; bases not matched to a gene: 7. Germline V CDR1 and CDR2: SQVTM, ANQGSEA. CDR3 in DNA: TGCAGCGTTGGGAGACAGGGGCGGAAAGAGACCCAGTACTTC. Protein sequence: CSVGRQGRKETQYF. Based on the CDR3 plus reference TRBV29-1 and TRBJ2-5, the full variable domain is SAVISQKPSRDICQRGTSLTIQCQVDSQVTMMFWYRQQPGQSLTLIATANQGSEATYESGFVIDKFPISRPNLTFSTLTVSNMSPEDSSIYLCSVGRQGRKETQYFGPGTRLLVL.